A selection of T cell receptor beta chains follows, all from one sample in a study of technical replicates of blood from a handful of donors. Generated by immunoSEQ multiplex PCR, the TCRdb table keeps only in-frame clones and is missing some. The repertoire includes around 100,000 clones, just over 95% of them detected once, and over 0.2% sits in the top ten. The sequencing sample was made of T cells isolated from PBMCs. The receptors were sampled from a human donor in good health. Each CDR3 is given with its conserved first and last residue. The order of the fields is V gene, D gene, J gene, clone size, CDR3 DNA, CDR3 protein. The D gene is left open where the match is weak. Not all rows give a size; the values are once, few, many and, for expanded clones, a class.

>TRBV29-1|TRBD2|TRBJ2-3|.
TGCAGCTTCTCCTCGGGACTAGCGGGCACAGATACGCAGTATTTT
CSFSSGLAGTDTQYF
>TRBV27|TRBD2|TRBJ2-5|.
TGTGCCAGCAGTCCGGGGACTAGCGGGAGGGCCAGTGGGTCCCAGTACTTC
CASSPGTSGRASGSQYF
>TRBV18|TRBD2|TRBJ2-1|.
TGTGCCAGCTCACCGTTGGCGGGGGAACACAATGAGCAGTTCTTC
CASSPLAGEHNEQFF
>TRBV2|.|TRBJ1-2|.
TGTGCCAGCAGTGCGGACATCTATGGCTACACCTTC
CASSADIYGYTF
>TRBV18|TRBD1|TRBJ2-7|.
TGTGCCAGCCACAGGGCGGGACAGGGGTCCTACGAGCAGTACTTC
CASHRAGQGSYEQYF
>TRBV4-1|TRBD1|TRBJ1-6|once
TGCGCCAGCAGCCGCGGGGACAGCCAAAATTCACCCCTCCACTTT
CASSRGDSQNSPLHF
>TRBV14|.|TRBJ1-2|once
TGTGCCAGCAGCCAAGGGGCCAACTATGGCTACACCTTC
CASSQGANYGYTF
>TRBV11-3|TRBD1|TRBJ2-2|once
TGTGCCAGCAGCCCGAGGGACAGGGGTAACACCGGGGAGCTGTTTTTT
CASSPRDRGNTGELFF
>TRBV6-1|.|TRBJ2-1|.
TGTGCCAGCAGTGAAGAGGGCAGGGGTTTCTACAATGAGCAGTTCTTC
CASSEEGRGFYNEQFF
>TRBV29-1|TRBD1|TRBJ1-2|.
TGCAGCGTTGAAGATGTACCGACAGGGTCAGGAGGCTACACCTTC
CSVEDVPTGSGGYTF
>TRBV5-6|TRBD2|TRBJ2-5|.
TGTGCCAGCAGAGCGGGACTAGCGGGAGGAGAGACCCAGTACTTC
CASRAGLAGGETQYF
>TRBV6-1|.|TRBJ1-1|.
TGTGTTACAGCCGAGGGTAGGTACACTGAAGCTTTCTTT
CVTAEGRYTEAFF
>TRBV2|.|TRBJ2-7|.
TGTGCCAGCAGTGATTTTTTGGGGGCGGCGGGTGAGCAGTACTTC
CASSDFLGAAGEQYF
>TRBV19|TRBD1|TRBJ1-5|.
TGTGCCAGTAGGCAATGGGGCACAGGGGACGGTCAGCCCCAGCATTTT
CASRQWGTGDGQPQHF
>TRBV5-6|TRBD1|TRBJ2-2|.
TGTGCCAGCAACTCCCACGGGACAGCCTTGAACACCGGGGAGCTGTTTTTT
CASNSHGTALNTGELFF
>TRBV27|.|TRBJ1-5|.
TGTGCCAGCCAGGTGAGGGTTGGGAATCAGCCCCAGCATTTT
CASQVRVGNQPQHF
>TRBV5-1|.|TRBJ2-5|.
TGCGCCAGCAGCTCAAGGGGAAATATAGAGACCCAGTACTTC
CASSSRGNIETQYF
>TRBV6-6|.|TRBJ2-7|.
TGTGCCAGCAGTTACTCCCTAGACCGCGCCCTCGAGCAGTACTTC
CASSYSLDRALEQYF
>TRBV5-5|.|TRBJ2-7|.
TGTGCCAGCAGCACTCCAGCGTCCTACGAGCAGTACTTC
CASSTPASYEQYF
>TRBV6-6|.|TRBJ2-3|.
TGTGCCAGCAGTTGGGGCCCTAGCACAGATACGCAGTATTTT
CASSWGPSTDTQYF
>TRBV6-5|.|TRBJ1-2|.
TGTGCCAGCCGAGTACAGCTCTATGGCTACACCTTC
CASRVQLYGYTF
>TRBV6-1|TRBD1|TRBJ2-7|once
TGTGCCAGCAGTGAAGCGGGAGACAGGGGCTACGAGCAGTACTTC
CASSEAGDRGYEQYF
>TRBV5-1|TRBD1|TRBJ1-6|once
TGCGCCAGCAGCGGGGACAGGCATTCACCCCTCCACTTT
CASSGDRHSPLHF
>TRBV6-1|TRBD1|TRBJ2-7|.
TGTGCCAGCAGGGCTTGGGACAGCTCCTACGAGCAGTACTTC
CASRAWDSSYEQYF
>TRBV6-5|TRBD1|TRBJ2-7|.
TGTGCCAGCAGTAGACAGGGATTATACGAGCAGTACTTC
CASSRQGLYEQYF
>TRBV14|.|TRBJ1-1|.
TGTGCCAGCAGCCGCGGGAATTTAGGTGAAGCTTTCTTT
CASSRGNLGEAFF
>TRBV19|.|TRBJ1-2|.
TGTGCCAGTACCCCTCAGGGTTTTTTTGGCTACACCTTC
CASTPQGFFGYTF
>TRBV19|.|TRBJ1-1|.
TGTGCCAGTGAGCATTCAGGGTACAACACTGAAGCTTTCTTT
CASEHSGYNTEAFF
>TRBV19|.|TRBJ2-5|.
TGTGCCAGTTCACCGGGACACCAGCAAGAGACCCAGTACTTC
CASSPGHQQETQYF